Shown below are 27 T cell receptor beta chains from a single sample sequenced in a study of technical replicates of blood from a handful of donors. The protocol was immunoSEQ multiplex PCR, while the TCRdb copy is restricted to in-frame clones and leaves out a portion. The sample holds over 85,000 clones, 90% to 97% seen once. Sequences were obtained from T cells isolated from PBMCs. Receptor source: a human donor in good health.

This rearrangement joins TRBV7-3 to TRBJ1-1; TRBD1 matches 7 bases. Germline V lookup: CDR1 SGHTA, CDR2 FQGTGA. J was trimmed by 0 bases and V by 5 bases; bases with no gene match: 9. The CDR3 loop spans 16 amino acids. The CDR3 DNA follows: TGTGCCAGCAGCCTGCGGACAGGAAGAATGAACACTGAAGCTTTCTTT. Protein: CASSLRTGRMNTEAFF.

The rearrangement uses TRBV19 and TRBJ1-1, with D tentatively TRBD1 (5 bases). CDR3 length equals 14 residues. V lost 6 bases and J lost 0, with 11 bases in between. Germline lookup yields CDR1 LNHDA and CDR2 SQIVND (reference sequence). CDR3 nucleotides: TGTGCCAGTAGGCCGCGGGGGGTGAACACTGAAGCTTTCTTT. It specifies CASRPRGVNTEAFF.

CDR3 coding DNA: TGCAGCGTTGGGGTAGGAGGGAACACTGAAGCTTTCTTT. It yields the protein CSVGVGGNTEAFF. The chain employs TRBV29-1 and TRBJ1-1, with D unclear. Germline values: CDR1 SQVTM, CDR2 ANQGSEA. Between the trimmed V and J ends, which lost 4 bases and 1 base, there was a span of 10 bases. This CDR3 contains 13 residues.

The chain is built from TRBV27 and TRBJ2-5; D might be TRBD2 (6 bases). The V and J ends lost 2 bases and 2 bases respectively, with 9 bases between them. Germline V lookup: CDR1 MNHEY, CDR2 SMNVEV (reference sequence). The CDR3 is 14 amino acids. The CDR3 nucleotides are TGTGCCAGCAGTTTACGGGACTCGCAAGAGACCCAGTACTTC. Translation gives CASSLRDSQETQYF.

The CDR3 sequence: CASLPLAEEIFTDTQYF. CDR3 nucleotide sequence: TGTGCCAGCCTGCCCCTAGCGGAAGAAATATTCACAGATACGCAGTATTTT. This sequence joins TRBV28 and TRBJ2-3; the match to TRBD2 covers 7 bases. Germline assignment: CDR1 MDHEN and CDR2 SYDVKM. CDR3 length: 17 amino acids. V lost 8 bases, J lost 2 bases, and 16 bases stayed unmatched.

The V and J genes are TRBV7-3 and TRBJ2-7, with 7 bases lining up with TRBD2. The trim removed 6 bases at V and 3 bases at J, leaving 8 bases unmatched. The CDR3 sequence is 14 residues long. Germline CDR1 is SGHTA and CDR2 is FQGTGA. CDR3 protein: CASRLMGDYYEQYF. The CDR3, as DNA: TGTGCCAGCAGGCTAATGGGGGACTACTACGAGCAGTACTTC.

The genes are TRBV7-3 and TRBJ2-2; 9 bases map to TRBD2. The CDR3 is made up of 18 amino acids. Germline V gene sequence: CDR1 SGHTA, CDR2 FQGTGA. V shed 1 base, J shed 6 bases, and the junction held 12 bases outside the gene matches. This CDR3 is CASSLSPAGGLRPGELFF. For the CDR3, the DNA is TGTGCCAGCAGCTTAAGCCCAGCGGGAGGATTAAGGCCCGGGGAGCTGTTTTTT.

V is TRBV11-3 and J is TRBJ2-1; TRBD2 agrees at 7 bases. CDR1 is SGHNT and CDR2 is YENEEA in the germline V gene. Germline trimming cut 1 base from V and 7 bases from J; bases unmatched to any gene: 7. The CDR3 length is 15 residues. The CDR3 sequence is CASSLGTGGVNEQFF. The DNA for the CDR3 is TGTGCCAGCAGCTTAGGTACGGGAGGTGTTAATGAGCAGTTCTTC.

In DNA form, the CDR3 reads TGTGCCAGCAGTGATCAAGGGGGCTACGAGCAGTACTTC. This encodes CASSDQGGYEQYF. The rearrangement links TRBV6-1 to TRBJ2-7; D perhaps matches TRBD1 (6 bases). Between the trimmed V and J ends, which lost 3 bases and 3 bases, there was a span of 9 bases. The CDR3 runs 13 residues. Per germline, CDR1 MNHNS and CDR2 SASEGT.

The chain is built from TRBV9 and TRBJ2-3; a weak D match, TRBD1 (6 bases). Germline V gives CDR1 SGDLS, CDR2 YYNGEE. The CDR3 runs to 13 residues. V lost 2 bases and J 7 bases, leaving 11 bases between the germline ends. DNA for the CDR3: TGTGCCAGCAGCGTGACAGGTTGGAATACGCAGTATTTT. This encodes CASSVTGWNTQYF.

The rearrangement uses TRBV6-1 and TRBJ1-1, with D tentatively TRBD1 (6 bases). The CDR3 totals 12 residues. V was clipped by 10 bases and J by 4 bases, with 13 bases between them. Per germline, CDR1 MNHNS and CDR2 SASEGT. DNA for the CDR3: TGTGCCATCTGGTCACAGGGCACTGAAGCTTTCTTT. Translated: CAIWSQGTEAFF.

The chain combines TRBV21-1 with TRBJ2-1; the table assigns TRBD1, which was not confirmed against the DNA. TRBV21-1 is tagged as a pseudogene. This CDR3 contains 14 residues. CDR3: CASSRTGSYNEQFF. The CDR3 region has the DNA TGTGCCAGCAGCCGTACAGGGTCCTACAATGAGCAGTTCTTC.

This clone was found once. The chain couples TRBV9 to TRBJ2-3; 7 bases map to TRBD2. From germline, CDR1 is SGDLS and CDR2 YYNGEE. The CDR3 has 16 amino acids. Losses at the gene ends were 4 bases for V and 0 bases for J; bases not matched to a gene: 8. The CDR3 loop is CASSLRLAASTDTQYF. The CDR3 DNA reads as TGTGCCAGCAGCCTGCGACTAGCAGCTAGCACAGATACGCAGTATTTT.

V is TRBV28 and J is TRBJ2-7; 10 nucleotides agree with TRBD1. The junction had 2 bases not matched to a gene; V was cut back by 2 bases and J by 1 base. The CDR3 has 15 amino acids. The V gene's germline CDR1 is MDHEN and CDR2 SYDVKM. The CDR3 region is CASSLGTGVSYEQYF. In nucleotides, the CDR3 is TGTGCCAGCAGTTTAGGGACAGGGGTTTCCTACGAGCAGTACTTC.

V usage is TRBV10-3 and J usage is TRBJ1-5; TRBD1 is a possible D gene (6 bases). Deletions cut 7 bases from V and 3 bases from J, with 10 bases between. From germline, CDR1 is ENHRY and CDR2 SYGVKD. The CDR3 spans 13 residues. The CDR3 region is CAITWDTNQPQHF. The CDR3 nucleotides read TGTGCCATCACGTGGGACACCAATCAGCCCCAGCATTTT.

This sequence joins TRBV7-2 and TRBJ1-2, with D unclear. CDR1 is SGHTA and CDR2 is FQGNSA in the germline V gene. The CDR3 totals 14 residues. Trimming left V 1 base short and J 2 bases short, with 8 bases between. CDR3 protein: CASSLVTPNYGYTF. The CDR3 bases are TGTGCCAGCAGCTTAGTAACTCCAAACTATGGCTACACCTTC.

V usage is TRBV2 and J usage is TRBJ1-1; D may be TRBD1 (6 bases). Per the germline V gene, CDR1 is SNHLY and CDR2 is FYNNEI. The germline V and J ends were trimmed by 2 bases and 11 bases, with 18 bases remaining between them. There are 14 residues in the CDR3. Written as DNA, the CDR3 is TGTGCCAGCAGTGAAAGGGGGGGGGAGGTGACCGCTTTCTTT. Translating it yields CASSERGGEVTAFF.

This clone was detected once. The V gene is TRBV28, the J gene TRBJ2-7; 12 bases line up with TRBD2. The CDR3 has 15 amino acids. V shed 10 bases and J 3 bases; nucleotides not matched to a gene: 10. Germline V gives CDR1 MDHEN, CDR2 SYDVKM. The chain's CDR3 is CATDRLAGERYEQYF. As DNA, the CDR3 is TGTGCCACCGACAGACTAGCGGGAGAGCGCTACGAGCAGTACTTC. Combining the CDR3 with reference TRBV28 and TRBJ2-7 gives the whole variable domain DVKVTQSSRYLVKRTGEKVFLECVQDMDHENMFWYRQDPGLGLRLIYFSYDVKMKEKGDIPEGYSVSREKKERFSLILESASTNQTSMYLCATDRLAGERYEQYFGPGTRLTVT.

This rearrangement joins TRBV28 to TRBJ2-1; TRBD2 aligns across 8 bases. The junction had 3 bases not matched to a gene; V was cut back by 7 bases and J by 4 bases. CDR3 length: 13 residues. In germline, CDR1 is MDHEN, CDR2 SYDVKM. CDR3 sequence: CASIQRGYNEQFF. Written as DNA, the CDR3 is TGTGCCAGCATTCAGCGGGGGTACAATGAGCAGTTCTTC.

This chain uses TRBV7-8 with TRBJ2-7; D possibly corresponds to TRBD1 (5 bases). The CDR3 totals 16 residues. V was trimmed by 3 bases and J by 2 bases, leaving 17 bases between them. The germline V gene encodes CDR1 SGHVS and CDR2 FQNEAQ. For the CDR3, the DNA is TGTGCCAGCAGCTTCCTTTTGACTGCAGGGACCTACGAGCAGTACTTC. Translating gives CASSFLLTAGTYEQYF.

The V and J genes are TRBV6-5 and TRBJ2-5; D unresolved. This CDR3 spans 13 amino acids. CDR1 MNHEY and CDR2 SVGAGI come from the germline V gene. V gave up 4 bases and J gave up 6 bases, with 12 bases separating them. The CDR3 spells CASSFPGMQTQYF. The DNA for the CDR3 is TGTGCCAGCAGTTTCCCCGGTATGCAGACCCAGTACTTC.

CDR3 sequence: CASSSLGDRGGTEAFF. DNA of the CDR3: TGTGCCAGCAGTTCACTGGGGGACAGGGGCGGCACTGAAGCTTTCTTT. The chain has TRBV28 and TRBJ1-1; 10 positions match TRBD1. The CDR3 has 16 amino acids. J lost 4 bases, V lost 4 bases, and 9 bases had no gene match. In germline, CDR1 is MDHEN, CDR2 SYDVKM.

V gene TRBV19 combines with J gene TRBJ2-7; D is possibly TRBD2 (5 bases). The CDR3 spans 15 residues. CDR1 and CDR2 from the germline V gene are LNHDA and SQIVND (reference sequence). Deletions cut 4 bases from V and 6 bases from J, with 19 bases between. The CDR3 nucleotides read TGTGCCAGTAGTACTGGACTTGTACCCCAACCCGAGCAGTACTTC. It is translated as CASSTGLVPQPEQYF.

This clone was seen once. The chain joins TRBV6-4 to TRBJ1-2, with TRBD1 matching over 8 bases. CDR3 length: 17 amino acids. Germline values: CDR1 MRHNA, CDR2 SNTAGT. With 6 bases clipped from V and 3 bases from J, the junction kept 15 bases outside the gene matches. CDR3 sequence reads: CASSPEIGQGSHYGYTF. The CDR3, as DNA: TGTGCCAGCAGCCCCGAAATAGGACAGGGAAGCCACTATGGCTACACCTTC.

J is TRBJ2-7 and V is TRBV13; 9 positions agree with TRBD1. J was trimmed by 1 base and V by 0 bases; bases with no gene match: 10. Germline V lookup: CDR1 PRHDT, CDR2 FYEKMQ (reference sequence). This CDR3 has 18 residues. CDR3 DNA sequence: TGTGCCAGCAGCTTAGGCCTTACCGGGACAGGGAGGTCCTACGAGCAGTACTTC. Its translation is CASSLGLTGTGRSYEQYF.

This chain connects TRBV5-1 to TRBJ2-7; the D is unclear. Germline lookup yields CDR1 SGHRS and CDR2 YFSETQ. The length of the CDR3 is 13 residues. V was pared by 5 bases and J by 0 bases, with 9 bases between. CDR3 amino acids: CASSFLSSYEQYF. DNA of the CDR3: TGCGCCAGCAGTTTCCTGAGCTCCTACGAGCAGTACTTC.

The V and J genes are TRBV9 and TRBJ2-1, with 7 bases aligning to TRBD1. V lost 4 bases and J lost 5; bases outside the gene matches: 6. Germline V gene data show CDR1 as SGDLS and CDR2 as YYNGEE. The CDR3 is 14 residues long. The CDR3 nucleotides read TGTGCCAGCAGCCCCCGGGACAGAGACAATGAGCAGTTCTTC. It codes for CASSPRDRDNEQFF.